This T cell receptor (beta chain) was identified in a study of graft-versus-host responses after intestinal transplantation. Study results and limitations: Where graft-donor T cell macrochimerism was present, patients had high graft-versus-host to host-versus-graft clonal ratios in allografts. Early post-transplant declines in HvG were associated with peak levels of circulating GvH clones.

A remark on this clone: Antigen specificity is unknown. Other nucleotide sequences from this sample produce the same CDR3.

Germline V gene lookup returns CDR1 SGHAT and CDR2 FQNNGV. The CDR3 runs 16 residues. Trimming removed 3 bases at V and 0 bases at J, with 13 bases between. Profiled with immunoSEQ multiplex PCR; TCRdb holds only in-frame clones, not every one. The data contain about 86,000 clones, roughly four fifths of them seen just once; the ten biggest clones take up approximately 18%. Sequencing used unstimulated CD8+ T cells sorted from spleen or lymph node cells, obtained before intestinal transplant. The V call is TRBV11-2, the J call TRBJ2-3; TRBD2 is a possible D gene (7 bases). The TCR originated in a human donor who received an intestinal transplant. The CDR3 region is CASSFRGRGSTDTQYF. The CDR3 nucleotides read TGTGCCAGCAGCTTTAGGGGGAGGGGCAGCACAGATACGCAGTATTTT. Full variable domain (rest looked up from reference TRBV11-2 and TRBJ2-3): EAGVAQSPRYKIIEKRQSVAFWCNPISGHATLYWYQQILGQGPKLLIQFQNNGVVDDSQLPKDRFSAERLKGVDSTLKIQPAKLEDSAVYLCASSFRGRGSTDTQYFGPGTRLTVL.